This T cell receptor (beta chain) came from a study of T cells in Graves' hyperthyroidism and ophthalmopathy. Regarding the study as a whole: It was a median 6.5 months before onset that the model predicted ophthalmopathy.

Trimming pared 6 bases from V and 3 bases from J, leaving 12 bases between. The CDR3 runs 12 residues. Germline V lookup: CDR1 SQVTM, CDR2 ANQGSEA. The table lists this clonotype with many counts. Its antigen is as yet unknown. The CDR3 regions of TCR beta were amplified from RNA transcripts. TCR CDR3 underwent first-round RT-PCR with the HTBI primer set. One entry per CDR3 protein, called by TCRdb with MiXCR from the multiplex PCR reads. The sample carries approximately 400,000 distinct CDR3 sequences, approximately 14% recorded once. This clonotype originated in a woman between 18 and 30 years old with Graves' hyperthyroidism. Sequencing was carried out using blood. The rearrangement joins TRBV29-1 to TRBJ2-7; D call uncertain. The CDR3 DNA follows: TGCAGCGTCGAGCTACAAGACTACGAGCAGTACTTC. It specifies CSVELQDYEQYF.